A selection of T cell receptor beta chains follows, all from one sample in a study of OX40 agonist ivuxolimab in advanced cancers. Method: immunoSEQ multiplex PCR; TCRdb's copy keeps in-frame clones and lacks some. The data contain over 25,000 clones, approximately 80% of them singletons. Sequences were derived from CD4+ or CD8+ T cells sorted from blood, sampled in a trial of the OX40 agonist ivuxolimab. These receptors were taken from an adult with an advanced solid tumor such as melanoma, head and neck, liver or kidney cancer. Both conserved end residues are trimmed from each CDR3. The D gene is left open where the match is weak.

D	J	V	CDR3
NA	TRBJ2-1	TRBV10-2	ASRDHDKSYNEQF
NA	TRBJ2-5	TRBV27	ASRSGVLRETQY
TRBD1	TRBJ1-2	TRBV10-3	AIMRGQGNYGYT
NA	TRBJ1-5	TRBV19	ASSLTGSTQPQH
TRBD1	TRBJ2-7	TRBV18	ASSPGTGYEQY
TRBD1	TRBJ1-2	TRBV18	ASSPGVTGAGGYT
NA	TRBJ2-7	TRBV4-2	ASSQVSDRTYEQY
NA	TRBJ1-6	TRBV7-2	ASSLVGVRESPLH
TRBD2	TRBJ2-1	TRBV7-7	ASSPGRVVAGGYNEQF
TRBD2	TRBJ2-3	TRBV19	ASASGAVLGDTQY
NA	TRBJ2-2	TRBV11-2	ASRWNTGELF
TRBD1	TRBJ2-1	TRBV5-1	ASSRNRDSSYNEQF
NA	TRBJ2-7	TRBV7-9	ASSLLRGPGVYEQY
NA	TRBJ2-2	TRBV10-3	AITGGNTGELF
NA	TRBJ2-7	TRBV28	ASRTWTAKQY
NA	TRBJ2-6	TRBV9	ASSVGARGSGANVLT
NA	TRBJ1-4	TRBV6-1	ASSEAWNHIREKLF
TRBD1	TRBJ1-1	TRBV6-6	ASTKRGHSEAF
NA	TRBJ1-1	TRBV6-6	ASSTQGQYMNTEAF